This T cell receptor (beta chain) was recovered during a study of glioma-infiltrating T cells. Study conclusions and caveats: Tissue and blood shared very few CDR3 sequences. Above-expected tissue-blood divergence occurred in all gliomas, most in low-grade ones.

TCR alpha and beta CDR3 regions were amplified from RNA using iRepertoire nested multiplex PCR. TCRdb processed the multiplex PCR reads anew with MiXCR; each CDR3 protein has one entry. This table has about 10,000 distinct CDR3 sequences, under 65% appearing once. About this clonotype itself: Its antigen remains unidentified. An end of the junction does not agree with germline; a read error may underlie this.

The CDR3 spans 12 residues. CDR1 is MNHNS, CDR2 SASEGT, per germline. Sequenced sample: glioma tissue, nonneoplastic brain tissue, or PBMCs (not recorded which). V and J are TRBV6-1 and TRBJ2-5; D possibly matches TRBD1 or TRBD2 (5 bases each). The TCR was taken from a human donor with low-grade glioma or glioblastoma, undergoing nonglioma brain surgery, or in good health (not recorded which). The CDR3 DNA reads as TGTGACAGCAGGAGCGGACAAGGGACCCAGTACTTC. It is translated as CDSRSGQGTQYF.